The next 14 T cell receptor beta chains were all read from a single sample in a study of low-dose radiotherapy and immunotherapy resistance in tumors (dated by TCRdb to between 2022 and 2023). The instrument was an Illumina HiSeq 2500. First-strand cDNA was synthesized using Superscript III and a set of TRAV- and TRBV-specific primers, so that both TCRalpha and TCRbeta chains were covered. TCRs were amplified for 15 to 20 PCR cycles with Phusion, using a constant-region primer paired with the adapter attached to the V primers. TCRdb reanalyzed the raw reads on its own, using fastp at Q25 for trimming and MiXCR for clone calling, and kept in-frame beta chains. Rows are combined by CDR3 protein, so each entry shows the most common genes and DNA. This sample lists around 36,000 distinct CDR3 sequences; 31% were detected once. Roughly 4% of the sample is held by the ten biggest clonotypes. The time point label of this sample denotes: before trial treatment.

The material was PBMCs, obtained before treatment. These receptors came from a male donor with gallbladder cancer.

The chain combines TRBV6-1 with TRBJ2-3, with 9 bases identical to TRBD1. Germline values: CDR1 MNHNS, CDR2 SASEGT. There are 15 residues in the CDR3. V lost 6 bases to trimming and J lost 4 bases; unmatched junction nucleotides: 8. The CDR3 region is CASSQRQGVADTQYF. In DNA form, the CDR3 reads TGTGCCAGCAGCCAGAGACAGGGGGTGGCAGATACGCAGTATTTT.

This clonotype was recorded only once. This chain uses TRBV27 with TRBJ1-5, with D uncertain. With 4 bases removed from V and 0 bases from J, the gap between germline ends came to 4 bases. In germline, CDR1 is MNHEY, CDR2 SMNVEV (reference sequence). This CDR3 spans 13 amino acids. The chain's CDR3 is CASSYLSNQPQHF. CDR3 nucleotides: TGTGCCAGCAGTTATCTTAGCAATCAGCCCCAGCATTTT.

The J gene is TRBJ2-7, the V gene TRBV7-8, with D perhaps TRBD1 or TRBD2 (5 bases each). CDR1 and CDR2 from the germline V gene are SGHVS and FQNEAQ. CDR3 length: 13 amino acids. The V end lost 4 bases, the J end lost 0 bases, and 7 bases lay between the germline ends. The CDR3: CASSSGTSYEQYF. The CDR3 bases are TGTGCCAGCAGCTCCGGGACCTCCTACGAGCAGTACTTC.

This clonotype was seen a few times. The chain has TRBV27 and TRBJ2-2; no clear D gene. The V and J ends lost 6 bases and 1 base respectively, with 6 bases between them. This CDR3 has 13 amino acids. Germline CDR1 and CDR2: MNHEY and SMNVEV (reference sequence). This chain's CDR3 is CASSYKNTGELFF. As DNA, the CDR3 is TGTGCCAGCAGCTACAAGAACACCGGGGAGCTGTTTTTT.

J is TRBJ2-1 and V is TRBV15, with TRBD1 matching 8 bases. The germline V gene has CDR1 LNHNV and CDR2 YYDKDF (reference sequence). The CDR3 runs 16 residues. The V and J ends lost 2 bases and 8 bases, in that order; junction bases with no gene match: 11. CDR3 protein: CATSRPSGTGYYEQFF. CDR3 coding DNA: TGTGCCACCAGCAGACCCTCCGGGACAGGTTACTATGAGCAGTTCTTC.

This clonotype was counted many times. The rearrangement joins TRBV7-6 to TRBJ2-1; D uncertain. CDR1 and CDR2 (germline): SGHVS, FNYEAQ. The germline V and J ends were trimmed by 4 bases and 2 bases, with 12 bases remaining between them. The CDR3 sequence is 15 residues long. CDR3 sequence (DNA): TGTGCCAGCAGCTATTCCGTGGGAACCTACAATGAGCAGTTCTTC. It codes for CASSYSVGTYNEQFF.

There are many counts of this clonotype. The chain is built from TRBV7-3 and TRBJ2-6; D unresolved. CDR1 is SGHTA and CDR2 is FQGTGA in the germline V gene. The CDR3 runs 14 residues. Trimming took 3 bases from V and 4 from J, leaving 7 bases between them. CDR3 sequence: CASSFPGGANVLTF. The CDR3 nucleotides are TGTGCCAGCAGCTTCCCTGGGGGGGCCAACGTCCTGACTTTC.

This chain connects TRBV29-1 to TRBJ1-5; TRBD1 might be the D (6 bases). Trimming removed 6 bases at V and 6 bases at J, with 12 bases between. Germline CDR1 is SQVTM and CDR2 is ANQGSEA. The CDR3 sequence is 12 residues long. The CDR3 coding sequence is TGCAGCGTAGCAGGGGTGGGTCAGCCCCAGCATTTT. This sequence encodes CSVAGVGQPQHF. The entire variable domain, with the rest obtained from reference TRBV29-1 and TRBJ1-5, is as follows: SAVISQKPSRDICQRGTSLTIQCQVDSQVTMMFWYRQQPGQSLTLIATANQGSEATYESGFVIDKFPISRPNLTFSTLTVSNMSPEDSSIYLCSVAGVGQPQHFGDGTRLSIL.

The V gene is TRBV29-1, the J gene TRBJ1-2; D may be TRBD1 (5 bases). The CDR3 has 12 amino acids. Germline V CDR1 and CDR2: SQVTM, ANQGSEA. Trimming left V 4 bases short and J 4 bases short, with 10 bases between. This chain's CDR3 is CSVGRGTYGYTF. Here the CDR3 DNA reads TGCAGCGTTGGGAGAGGGACCTATGGCTACACCTTC. Variable domain in full (rest from reference TRBV29-1 and TRBJ1-2): SAVISQKPSRDICQRGTSLTIQCQVDSQVTMMFWYRQQPGQSLTLIATANQGSEATYESGFVIDKFPISRPNLTFSTLTVSNMSPEDSSIYLCSVGRGTYGYTFGSGTRLTVV.

This sequence joins TRBV28 and TRBJ1-3; 11 nucleotides align to TRBD1. The CDR3 runs 18 residues. The junction had 14 bases not matched to a gene; V was cut back by 6 bases and J by 4 bases. Germline lookup yields CDR1 MDHEN and CDR2 SYDVKM. The CDR3 bases are TGTGCCAGCAGCCCCTCTTCCCCGGGACAGGGGGGAGGAAACACCATATATTTT. Protein: CASSPSSPGQGGGNTIYF.

In its sample, this clonotype ranks as medium-sized. This chain joins TRBV15 and TRBJ2-5, with D unresolved. V gave up 0 bases and J gave up 14 bases, with 13 bases separating them. This CDR3 is built from 12 residues. Germline V lookup: CDR1 LNHNV, CDR2 YYDKDF (reference sequence). CDR3 in DNA: TGTGCCACCAGCAGAGATCGAGGAGTCCTCTACTTC. It translates to CATSRDRGVLYF.

This clonotype showed up just a few times. The V and J genes are TRBV25-1 and TRBJ2-1; 7 bases are a match to TRBD1. Germline-derived CDR1 and CDR2 are MGHDK and SYGVNS. The CDR3 contains 17 residues. Germline trimming cut 3 bases from V and 0 bases from J; bases unmatched to any gene: 8. The CDR3 DNA reads TGTGCCAGCAGTGATGACAGGGTCGATAGCTCCTACAATGAGCAGTTCTTC. Protein: CASSDDRVDSSYNEQFF.

In this sample, this clonotype turned up many times. This chain uses TRBV29-1 with TRBJ2-2; 7 bases align to TRBD1. CDR3 length: 14 amino acids. Germline lookup yields CDR1 SQVTM and CDR2 ANQGSEA. The J segment lost 5 bases and the V segment lost 4 bases, leaving 7 bases of the junction unmatched. The CDR3 spells CSVGSRGRTGELFF. The DNA of the CDR3 is TGCAGCGTTGGATCAAGGGGGCGGACCGGGGAGCTGTTTTTT.

The V call is TRBV2, the J call TRBJ2-1, with a possible D match to TRBD1 (6 bases). Germline CDR1 reads SNHLY; CDR2 reads FYNNEI. The CDR3 spans 15 residues. The V end lost 3 bases, the J end lost 9 bases, and 18 bases lay between the germline ends. Here the CDR3 reads CASSEGAGAWGEQFF. The CDR3, as DNA: TGTGCCAGCAGTGAGGGTGCAGGGGCATGGGGTGAGCAGTTCTTC.